This passage covers 18 T cell receptor beta chains from one sample sequenced in a study. TCRdb independently ran MiXCR on the RT-PCR reads; one entry per CDR3 protein. The sample includes approximately 720,000 distinct CDR3 sequences, 14% of them seen just once. The source material was memory CD4+ T cells from blood. All receptors come from a female donor in good health, serving as a healthy control.

This clonotype turned up a few times. V usage is TRBV6-6 and J usage is TRBJ2-2, with D possibly matching TRBD2 (6 bases). Germline V gene data show CDR1 as MNHNY and CDR2 as SVGAGI (reference sequence). The CDR3 runs to 14 residues. V was pared by 5 bases and J by 8 bases, with 15 bases between. The CDR3 spells CASSVGTWGGELFF. In DNA form, the CDR3 reads TGTGCCAGCAGTGTTGGGACTTGGGGGGGGGAGCTGTTTTTT.

The chain couples TRBV7-2 to TRBJ2-7, with D possibly TRBD1 on 6 matching bases. Per the germline V gene, CDR1 is SGHTA and CDR2 is FQGNSA. Trimming removed 3 bases from V and 2 bases from J, with 11 bases in between. There are 14 residues in the CDR3. CDR3 nucleotides: TGTGCCAGCAGCTTCAGGGACATCACCTACGAGCAGTACTTC. Translation gives CASSFRDITYEQYF.

This clonotype came up many times. The chain uses TRBV20-1 and TRBJ2-4; unclear D gene. The CDR3 is 14 residues long. Trimming took 2 bases from V and 0 from J, leaving 8 bases between them. Germline V gene data show CDR1 as DFQATT and CDR2 as SNEGSKA (reference sequence). CDR3 sequence reads: CSARSPLAKNIQYF. CDR3 in DNA: TGCAGTGCTAGATCCCCTCTAGCCAAAAACATTCAGTACTTC.

There are many counts of this clonotype. The gene calls are TRBV5-1 and TRBJ2-3; the match to TRBD1 covers 7 bases. From germline, CDR1 is SGHRS and CDR2 YFSETQ. V shed 5 bases and J 3 bases; nucleotides not matched to a gene: 9. CDR3 length: 15 residues. CDR3 bases: TGCGCCAGCAGTTTCAATGGGGACAGTACAGATACGCAGTATTTT. Residues: CASSFNGDSTDTQYF. The whole variable domain, filled in from reference TRBV5-1 and TRBJ2-3, reads KAGVTQTPRYLIKTRGQQVTLSCSPISGHRSVSWYQQTPGQGLQFLFEYFSETQRNKGNFPGRFSGRQFSNSRSEMNVSTLELGDSALYLCASSFNGDSTDTQYFGPGTRLTVL.

In its sample, this clonotype was seen a few times. The V and J genes are TRBV11-2 and TRBJ2-2; tentative D call: TRBD2 (6 bases). The CDR3 has 15 amino acids. The V gene's germline CDR1 is SGHAT and CDR2 FQNNGV. V shed 5 bases and J shed 4 bases, with 14 bases lying between them. Here the CDR3 reads CASSPTGTPTGELFF. The CDR3 coding sequence is TGTGCCAGCAGCCCTACCGGGACTCCCACCGGGGAGCTGTTTTTT. The complete variable domain, with remaining parts taken from reference TRBV11-2 and TRBJ2-2, reads EAGVAQSPRYKIIEKRQSVAFWCNPISGHATLYWYQQILGQGPKLLIQFQNNGVVDDSQLPKDRFSAERLKGVDSTLKIQPAKLEDSAVYLCASSPTGTPTGELFFGEGSRLTVL.

The chain recombines TRBV4-3 with TRBJ2-3; the match to TRBD1 covers 8 bases. Germline trimming cut 0 bases from V and 3 bases from J; bases unmatched to any gene: 11. Germline V lookup: CDR1 LGHNA, CDR2 YSLEER. There are 18 residues in the CDR3. This chain's CDR3 is CASSQESARQGMTDTQYF. DNA for the CDR3: TGCGCCAGCAGCCAAGAGTCTGCGAGACAGGGGATGACAGATACGCAGTATTTT.

For this clonotype: An end of the junction differs from the germline gene, which may be a read error. V gene TRBV27 combines with J gene TRBJ2-1, with D perhaps being TRBD1 or TRBD2 (5 bases each). This CDR3 is 13 amino acids long. Germline V gene data show CDR1 as MNHEY and CDR2 as SMNVEV (reference sequence). The CDR3 region has the DNA TGTGCCAGCGGGGGAACTGAGAGTGGTGAGCGGTTCTTC. Its translation: CASGGTESGERFF.

The rearrangement uses TRBV20-1 and TRBJ2-3; the D gene is possibly TRBD1 (5 bases). V shed 6 bases and J shed 8 bases, with 21 bases lying between them. From germline, CDR1 is DFQATT and CDR2 SNEGSKA (reference sequence). The CDR3 covers 14 residues. In DNA form, the CDR3 reads TGCAGTGCCCGGACACACGCGCGAAGTGGTACGCAGTATTTT. Its protein product is CSARTHARSGTQYF.

V gene TRBV20-1 combines with J gene TRBJ2-3, with TRBD2 matching over 10 bases. This CDR3 spans 14 amino acids. Germline-derived CDR1 and CDR2 are DFQATT and SNEGSKA (reference sequence). CDR3 DNA: TGCAGCACTCGTGGTAGCGGGAGGACAGATACGCAGTATTTT. This sequence encodes CSTRGSGRTDTQYF.

The chain joins TRBV5-5 to TRBJ2-5, with D tentatively TRBD2 (7 bases). Trimming cost V 2 bases and J 4 bases, with 12 bases left between them. The CDR3 is 14 amino acids. From germline, CDR1 is SGHKS and CDR2 YYEKEE (reference sequence). CDR3 DNA sequence: TGTGCCAGCAGCTTTGGGGGGGGCGGAGAGACCCAGTACTTC. Encoded protein: CASSFGGGGETQYF.

This clonotype was recorded many times. The rearrangement uses TRBV6-6 and TRBJ2-1, with 9 bases that match TRBD2. This CDR3 has 15 residues. Germline V gene sequence: CDR1 MNHNY, CDR2 SVGAGI (reference sequence). J was trimmed by 5 bases and V by 5 bases; bases with no gene match: 7. The CDR3 nucleotides read TGTGCCAGCAGTCCGCAGACTAGCGGCCACAATGAGCAGTTCTTC. Amino acids: CASSPQTSGHNEQFF.

V usage is TRBV10-3 and J usage is TRBJ2-1, with 10 bases lining up with TRBD2. CDR1 is ENHRY and CDR2 is SYGVKD in the germline V gene. The CDR3 is 17 residues long. The junction had 7 bases not matched to a gene; V was cut back by 1 base and J by 4 bases. CDR3 residues: CAISEFLSGRAYNEQFF. The CDR3 region has the DNA TGTGCCATCAGTGAGTTTTTGAGCGGGAGGGCATACAATGAGCAGTTCTTC.

The V and J genes are TRBV5-6 and TRBJ2-7, with D possibly being TRBD1 (5 bases). Trimming took off 0 bases at V and 3 bases at J, with 13 bases between the two ends. CDR3 length: 15 residues. Germline loops: CDR1 SGHDT, CDR2 YYEEEE. The chain's CDR3 is CASSLAGIPLYEQYF. In DNA form, the CDR3 reads TGTGCCAGCAGCTTGGCAGGGATTCCCCTCTACGAGCAGTACTTC.

The rearrangement links TRBV6-6 to TRBJ1-5, with unresolved D. This CDR3 spans 16 amino acids. Germline V gene sequence: CDR1 MNHNY, CDR2 SVGAGI (reference sequence). Deletions cut 0 bases from V and 3 bases from J, with 12 bases between. CDR3 nucleotides: TGTGCCAGCAGTTACTCTGGCGCAAGCTACAATCAGCCCCAGCATTTT. This sequence encodes CASSYSGASYNQPQHF.

This chain connects TRBV2 to TRBJ2-7, with 7 bases matching TRBD1. V was clipped by 9 bases and J by 2 bases; unmatched bases: 4. Germline values: CDR1 SNHLY, CDR2 FYNNEI. This CDR3 is 12 amino acids long. The CDR3 DNA is TGTGCCAGTAAGACAGGGCCCTACGAGCAGTACTTC. This codes for CASKTGPYEQYF.

This clonotype was seen a few times. The chain carries TRBV27 and TRBJ1-6; TRBD1 might be the D (5 bases). V was shortened by 2 bases and J by 7 bases, with 18 bases between the two germline ends. Germline V lookup: CDR1 MNHEY, CDR2 SMNVEV (reference sequence). This CDR3 is built from 17 residues. The CDR3 DNA is TGTGCCAGCAGTTTAACAAGGGGTGGGGGGGGAAATTCACCCCTCCACTTT. This gives the protein CASSLTRGGGGNSPLHF.

This clonotype was observed many times. The chain is built from TRBV6-5 and TRBJ1-1, with D unresolved. V dropped 0 bases and J dropped 3 bases, with 2 bases sitting between them. Germline values: CDR1 MNHEY, CDR2 SVGAGI. This CDR3 contains 12 residues. The CDR3, as DNA: TGTGCCAGCAGTTACTCGGACACTGAAGCTTTCTTT. It codes for CASSYSDTEAFF.

This clonotype came up many times. The V gene is TRBV10-3, the J gene TRBJ2-7; 7 positions agree with TRBD1. V shed 6 bases, J shed 2 bases, and the junction held 4 bases outside the gene matches. This CDR3 comprises 13 residues. Germline values: CDR1 ENHRY, CDR2 SYGVKD. This chain's CDR3 is CAIRGQNTYEQYF. DNA for the CDR3: TGTGCCATCAGGGGACAGAATACCTACGAGCAGTACTTC.